The 24 T cell receptor beta chains listed next were all sequenced from one sample in a study of shared clonotypes between healthy human individuals. Some clones are missing from TCRdb's copy, which holds only in-frame ones; the method was immunoSEQ multiplex PCR. Among about 2.4 million clones listed, around 90% were seen once. Material for sequencing was naive CD4+ T cells sorted from blood. Subset defined: CD45RA+ positively selected. Receptors were obtained from a man aged 18-30 years in good health.

This chain links TRBV19 with TRBJ1-1; D remains ambiguous. The CDR3 loop spans 15 amino acids. Germline V CDR1 and CDR2: LNHDA, SQIVND (reference sequence). The V gene lost 2 bases and the J gene lost 2 bases, with 12 bases spanning the gap. The CDR3 is CASSISPGVNTEAFF. CDR3 in DNA: TGTGCCAGTAGTATAAGCCCCGGGGTCAACACTGAAGCTTTCTTT.

This chain joins TRBV7-8 and TRBJ1-2; 8 bases align to TRBD1. Germline V CDR1 and CDR2: SGHVS, FQNEAQ. The CDR3 is 14 residues long. V dropped 1 base and J dropped 7; count of bases not matched to a gene: 5. As DNA, the CDR3 is TGTGCCAGCAGCTTAGGGACAGGGTCGAGTGGCTACACCTTC. Its translation is CASSLGTGSSGYTF.

The rearrangement links TRBV5-4 to TRBJ2-6; D may match TRBD1 or TRBD2 (5 bases each). The germline gives CDR1 SGHNT, CDR2 YYREEE (reference sequence). The length of the CDR3 is 18 residues. The V gene lost 0 bases and the J gene lost 0 bases, with 13 bases spanning the gap. The CDR3 nucleotides are TGTGCCAGCAGCTTGGGAGGGGCGCTCAGCTCTGGGGCCAACGTCCTGACTTTC. It is translated as CASSLGGALSSGANVLTF.

This clone was counted a single time. This chain joins TRBV29-1 and TRBJ2-3; D is unresolved. CDR3 length equals 15 residues. The V and J ends lost 4 bases and 3 bases respectively, with 17 bases between them. CDR1 SQVTM and CDR2 ANQGSEA come from the germline V gene. DNA of the CDR3: TGCAGCGTTGTGCTCCCACGATCTACAACAGATACGCAGTATTTT. It translates to CSVVLPRSTTDTQYF.

This clone was observed a single time. In DNA form, the CDR3 reads TGTGCCACCGCCACGGGAGCCTATGGCTACACCTTC. Residues: CATATGAYGYTF. This chain uses TRBV28 with TRBJ1-2; no clear D gene. Germline CDR1 reads MDHEN; CDR2 reads SYDVKM. Deletions cut 10 bases from V and 4 bases from J, with 13 bases between. The CDR3 totals 12 residues.

With regard to this clone: One junction end does not reproduce the germline sequence, and a read error may be involved. The chain has TRBV10-3 and TRBJ2-7, with 7 bases lining up with TRBD1. Germline V CDR1 and CDR2: ENHRY, SYGVKD. CDR3 length: 14 residues. CDR3: CASSYLDRAYEQYF. CDR3 sequence (DNA): TGTGCCAGCAGTTACCTTGACAGGGCCTACGAGCAGTACTTC.

This chain links TRBV18 with TRBJ2-7; D gene uncertain. CDR3 length: 12 residues. V was trimmed by 5 bases and J by 4 bases, leaving 9 bases between them. Germline-derived CDR1 and CDR2 are KGHSH and LQKENI. CDR3 protein: CASSNDTYEQYF. The CDR3 nucleotides read TGTGCCAGCTCAAACGACACTTACGAGCAGTACTTC.

The gene calls are TRBV5-1 and TRBJ1-1; tentative D call: TRBD1 (6 bases). The CDR3 runs 15 residues. V was clipped by 3 bases and J by 5 bases, with 17 bases between them. Per the germline V gene, CDR1 is SGHRS and CDR2 is YFSETQ. The CDR3 loop reads CASSSKQGSRTEAFF. CDR3 bases: TGCGCCAGCAGCTCCAAACAGGGAAGTAGGACTGAAGCTTTCTTT.

The chain links TRBV5-1 to TRBJ2-1; no clear D gene. The length of the CDR3 is 15 residues. In germline, CDR1 is SGHRS, CDR2 YFSETQ. V shed 0 bases and J shed 6 bases, with 13 bases lying between them. This CDR3 is CASSLGLSSPNEQFF. The CDR3 bases are TGCGCCAGCAGCTTGGGTCTGAGTAGCCCCAATGAGCAGTTCTTC.

The CDR3 region has the DNA TGCGCCAGCAGTGAGTCAGCTCAGACAGGGGCCTACGAGCAGTACTTC. Protein sequence: CASSESAQTGAYEQYF. The rearrangement links TRBV10-2 to TRBJ2-7, with 8 bases that match TRBD1. Germline loops: CDR1 WSHSY, CDR2 SAAADI. CDR3 length: 16 residues. V trimming: 0 bases; J trimming: 2 bases; junction bases outside the gene matches: 6.

V is TRBV5-4 and J is TRBJ1-3; TRBD1 aligns across 7 bases. Per germline, CDR1 SGHNT and CDR2 YYREEE (reference sequence). With 3 bases clipped from V and 4 bases from J, the junction kept 7 bases outside the gene matches. The CDR3 is 15 residues long. Here the CDR3 DNA reads TGTGCCAGCAGCTCAGGACAGGCCCCCGGAAACACCATATATTTT. The encoded protein is CASSSGQAPGNTIYF.

This clone was observed once. The J gene is TRBJ2-3, the V gene TRBV7-2; 7 bases are a match to TRBD2. The germline V gene encodes CDR1 SGHTA and CDR2 FQGNSA. J lost 2 bases, V lost 1 base, and 6 bases had no gene match. This CDR3 comprises 16 residues. CDR3 bases: TGTGCCAGCAGCTTAGGTCCCCTAGCGGTCACAGATACGCAGTATTTT. This translates into CASSLGPLAVTDTQYF.

The rearrangement links TRBV30 to TRBJ1-5; TRBD1 matches 8 bases. The CDR3 is 16 residues long. Germline loops: CDR1 GTSNPN, CDR2 SVGIG (reference sequence). Trimming took 2 bases from V and 0 from J; bases not matched to a gene: 6. In DNA form, the CDR3 reads TGTGCCTGGAGTCCAGGGACAGGCCATAGCAATCAGCCCCAGCATTTT. Its translation: CAWSPGTGHSNQPQHF.

The rearrangement joins TRBV6-1 to TRBJ1-5; D remains unclear. This CDR3 spans 15 amino acids. CDR1 and CDR2 from the germline V gene are MNHNS and SASEGT. V lost 10 bases and J lost 1, with 17 bases in between. The CDR3 loop reads CAIRDTSLSNQPQHF. For the CDR3, the DNA is TGTGCCATCAGAGACACGTCCTTGAGCAATCAGCCCCAGCATTTT.

This chain uses TRBV5-4 with TRBJ2-5; 11 positions match TRBD1. Losses at the gene ends were 6 bases for V and 4 bases for J; bases not matched to a gene: 8. CDR1 and CDR2 (germline): SGHNT, YYREEE (reference sequence). CDR3 size: 15 residues. The CDR3 DNA reads TGTGCCAGCAACGTGGGAGGGACAGGGGGAGAGACCCAGTACTTC. Amino acid sequence: CASNVGGTGGETQYF.

The CDR3 nucleotides are TGTGCCAGCAGCCGCCTTGAGGGCGGGAGGGACGAGCAGTACTTC. This translates into CASSRLEGGRDEQYF. V usage is TRBV14 and J usage is TRBJ2-7; TRBD2 matches 9 bases. CDR3 length equals 15 residues. Germline values: CDR1 SGHDN, CDR2 FVKESK. Trimming at V came to 4 bases and at J to 5 bases, leaving 9 bases not matched to a gene.

The genes are TRBV30 and TRBJ2-2; 7 bases fit TRBD2. The CDR3 extends over 18 amino acids. The germline CDR1 and CDR2 sequences are GTSNPN and SVGIG (reference sequence). V was pared by 2 bases and J by 3 bases, with 15 bases of the junction left unmatched. CDR3 bases: TGTGCCTGGAGTTACCCCCGACTAGCCGAAAACCACACCGGGGAGCTGTTTTTT. Residues: CAWSYPRLAENHTGELFF. The full variable domain, in which reference TRBV30 and TRBJ2-2 provide the parts outside the CDR3, is SQTIHQWPATLVQPVGSPLSLECTVEGTSNPNLYWYRQAAGRGLQLLFYSVGIGQISSEVPQNLSASRPQDRQFILSSKKLLLSDSGFYLCAWSYPRLAENHTGELFFGEGSRLTVL.

V and J are TRBV6-6 and TRBJ2-4, with a tentative D call TRBD1 (5 bases). The CDR3 covers 13 residues. V was cut by 10 bases and J by 0 bases, with 10 bases left in between. The germline gives CDR1 MNHNY, CDR2 SVGAGI (reference sequence). CDR3 residues: CATRQLAKNIQYF. CDR3 DNA sequence: TGTGCCACCAGACAGCTAGCCAAAAACATTCAGTACTTC.

The chain links TRBV11-2 to TRBJ1-6; 7 bases map to TRBD1. The length of the CDR3 is 16 residues. CDR1 and CDR2 (germline): SGHAT, FQNNGV. The trim removed 2 bases at V and 6 bases at J, leaving 7 bases unmatched. The CDR3 nucleotides are TGTGCCAGCAGCTTATTTGGGACAGTGGCTAATTCACCCCTCCACTTT. It specifies CASSLFGTVANSPLHF.

The rearrangement uses TRBV4-3 and TRBJ2-2, with a tentative D call TRBD1 (6 bases). Germline V lookup: CDR1 LGHNA, CDR2 YSLEER. Deletions cut 0 bases from V and 0 bases from J, with 11 bases between. The CDR3 is 17 amino acids. The CDR3 loop is CASSQEGTGSNTGELFF. For the CDR3, the DNA is TGCGCCAGCAGCCAAGAGGGCACAGGGTCGAACACCGGGGAGCTGTTTTTT.

This chain connects TRBV6-4 to TRBJ2-1; D perhaps matches TRBD1 (6 bases). Germline-derived CDR1 and CDR2 are MRHNA and SNTAGT. This CDR3 has 15 residues. Trimming cost V 5 bases and J 2 bases, with 13 bases left between them. CDR3 region: CASSSGVGAYNEQFF. Here the CDR3 DNA reads TGTGCCAGCAGTTCAGGGGTGGGCGCCTACAATGAGCAGTTCTTC.

This clone was seen just once. J is TRBJ2-2 and V is TRBV30; D call uncertain. The CDR3 sequence is 15 residues long. V lost 4 bases and J lost 0, with 12 bases in between. Looked up from germline, CDR1 is GTSNPN and CDR2 is SVGIG (reference sequence). The CDR3 sequence is CAWKPRWTNTGELFF. DNA of the CDR3: TGTGCCTGGAAACCAAGGTGGACGAACACCGGGGAGCTGTTTTTT.

This clone was observed once. The chain links TRBV7-2 to TRBJ2-6; perhaps D is TRBD1 or TRBD2 (5 bases each). The V gene lost 5 bases and the J gene lost 2 bases, with 10 bases spanning the gap. Looked up from germline, CDR1 is SGHTA and CDR2 is FQGNSA. CDR3 length: 15 amino acids. CDR3 DNA: TGTGCCAGCAGCCCCCGGGGCACTGGGGCCAACGTCCTGACTTTC. This sequence encodes CASSPRGTGANVLTF.

The V gene is TRBV10-3, the J gene TRBJ2-1, with TRBD1 identical over 7 bases. The CDR3 is 14 residues long. Germline assignment: CDR1 ENHRY and CDR2 SYGVKD. V shed 6 bases and J 7 bases; nucleotides not matched to a gene: 9. The CDR3 is CAISSQGEINEQFF. In DNA, the CDR3 is TGTGCCATCAGCTCCCAGGGGGAAATAAATGAGCAGTTCTTC.